Given below is one TCR beta chain in context. Its antigen is unknown. This specimen comes from a study of cytomegalovirus exposure and HLA in healthy donors. This PCR relied on a set of 60 Vbeta primers and 13 Jbeta primers. The table came from immunoSEQ multiplex PCR; TCRdb's copy has only in-frame clones and leaves some out. The sample gives about 120,000 clones, roughly 80% of which show up once; 11% is in the top ten. Trimming removed 5 bases from V and 3 bases from J; junction bases left unmatched: 3. Germline CDR1 reads MNHEY; CDR2 reads SMNVEV (reference sequence). This CDR3 has 14 amino acids. Study outcomes and limitations: Most likely, a cluster of highly shared sequence variants arose as a sequencing artifact.

The sample comprised PBMCs. The chain is built from TRBV27 and TRBJ2-7; 11 bases map to TRBD2. The receptor was derived from a man aged 30 to 45 in good health and CMV-seropositive. For the CDR3, the DNA is TGTGCCAGCAGTCCAGGGACTAGCGGCTACGAGCAGTACTTC. Translating it yields CASSPGTSGYEQYF.